This T cell receptor beta chain was identified in a study of metastatic and nonmetastatic thyroid tumors. The wider study: Blood and tumor or nodule tissue repertoires from malignant and benign thyroid patients were compared.

TCRdb re-analyzed the PCR reads through MiXCR. The sample records almost 70,000 clones, around 14% being singletons. Patients had received no treatment of any kind before thyroid surgery. Study results and caveats: Malignant thyroid tumors reportedly exceeded benign nodules significantly in TCR beta diversity, with the difference appearing in blood and tumor.

This CDR3 comprises 14 residues. Germline trimming cut 5 bases from V and 9 bases from J; bases unmatched to any gene: 13. CDR1 and CDR2 (germline): GTSNPN, SVGIG (reference sequence). Comments on this clone: No antigen is known for it.

Sequencing was done on a sample of blood. The clonotype originates from a male donor with papillary thyroid cancer or a benign thyroid nodule (not recorded which). Some clones in this sample may be carry-over from other donors' samples. The gene calls are TRBV30 and TRBJ1-2; 9 bases match TRBD1. CDR3 sequence: CAWWGTGMVLCYTF. Here the CDR3 DNA reads TGTGCCTGGTGGGGGACAGGGATGGTGCTGTGCTACACCTTC.